These 20 T cell receptor beta chains were sequenced from one sample in a study of control samples from healthy donors and cancer patients. Assay used: immunoSEQ multiplex PCR; TCRdb lists only in-frame clones, some missing. The table records about 55,000 clones, about 96% of them present only once. What was sequenced was blood. These receptor sequences come from a woman younger than 30 in good health.

This clone was observed a single time. The rearrangement uses TRBV12-1 and TRBJ1-6; whether TRBD1, the table's D call, matches the DNA was not checked. TRBV12-1 is a pseudogene segment. CDR3 size: 14 residues. DNA of the CDR3: TGTGCCAGCAGCGCCAGGGGGTGGGGCTCACCCCTCCACTTT. This codes for CASSARGWGSPLHF.

This clone has just one count. This chain uses TRBV19 with TRBJ2-2; 9 nucleotides align to TRBD2. J gave up 6 bases and V 7 bases, and 9 bases lay outside the gene matches. The germline V gene encodes CDR1 LNHDA and CDR2 SQIVND (reference sequence). This CDR3 comprises 15 residues. CDR3 sequence: CASKRLAGNSGELFF. CDR3 coding DNA: TGTGCCAGTAAACGGCTAGCGGGGAATTCCGGGGAGCTGTTTTTT.

The sample holds a few counts of this clone. This rearrangement joins TRBV23-1 to TRBJ2-4, with D possibly matching TRBD2 (6 bases). Being an ORF, TRBV23-1 has a function that is uncertain. V gave up 6 bases and J gave up 0 bases, with 6 bases separating them. This CDR3 region has 13 residues. The CDR3 nucleotides read TGCGCCAGCAGGGGACTAGCCAAAAACATTCAGTACTTC. Its protein is CASRGLAKNIQYF.

This clone has just one count. One end of the junction varies from germline; a read error may be responsible. The same CDR3 can be traced to other DNA sequences in this sample. The chain links TRBV5-1 to TRBJ2-1; no clear D gene. The V gene's germline CDR1 is SGHRS and CDR2 YFSETQ. This CDR3 has 16 residues. In DNA, the CDR3 is TGCGCCAGCAGGCCATACCCGGGCGAGGCCTACAATGAACAGTTCTTC. Residues: CASRPYPGEAYNEQFF.

The rearrangement links TRBV7-2 to TRBJ2-3; D is perhaps TRBD2 (5 bases). Germline CDR1 is SGHTA and CDR2 is FQGNSA. The CDR3 spans 14 residues. V gave up 6 bases and J gave up 4 bases, with 14 bases separating them. The CDR3 loop reads CASRARGAPDTQYF. The CDR3 DNA follows: TGTGCCAGCAGGGCCCGGGGAGCCCCAGATACGCAGTATTTT.

J is TRBJ1-1 and V is TRBV3-1 (or the pseudogene TRBV3-2); TRBD1 matches at 7 bases. CDR3 length equals 17 residues. The germline V gene has CDR1 LGHDT and CDR2 YNNKEL (reference sequence). V was pared by 4 bases and J by 0 bases, with 11 bases of the junction left unmatched. The CDR3 protein is CASSLRKSDRMNTEAFF. CDR3 nucleotide sequence: TGTGCCAGCAGCCTCAGGAAATCGGACAGGATGAACACTGAAGCTTTCTTT.

This clone was observed once. The rearrangement joins TRBV30 to TRBJ1-2; no firm D call. V lost 5 bases to trimming and J lost 8 bases, with 21 bases between them. Germline V lookup: CDR1 GTSNPN, CDR2 SVGIG (reference sequence). The CDR3 covers 14 residues. This CDR3 is CAWPPSRTEEGYTF. The CDR3 DNA reads as TGTGCCTGGCCCCCTAGCAGGACGGAGGAGGGCTACACCTTC.

In its sample, this clone was seen a few times. V is TRBV6-2 or TRBV6-3 and J is TRBJ1-1; D gene unclear. CDR3 size: 13 residues. Deletions cut 6 bases from V and 1 base from J, with 9 bases between. Germline loops: CDR1 MNHEY, CDR2 SVGEGT. This chain's CDR3 is CASSLRENTEAFF. As DNA, the CDR3 is TGTGCCAGCAGCCTCCGGGAGAACACTGAAGCTTTCTTT.

The rearrangement joins TRBV2 to TRBJ1-4, with D perhaps matching TRBD1 (5 bases). V lost 11 bases and J lost 8, with 18 bases in between. Germline lookup yields CDR1 SNHLY and CDR2 FYNNEI. The CDR3 covers 13 residues. CDR3 coding DNA: TGTGCCGGACAAAGCGGGAAGGCCGAAAAACTGTTTTTT. It encodes CAGQSGKAEKLFF.

V gene TRBV6-1 combines with J gene TRBJ2-1; tentatively, D is TRBD1 or TRBD2 (6 bases each). Germline assignment: CDR1 MNHNS and CDR2 SASEGT. Trimming cost V 1 base and J 5 bases, with 12 bases left between them. This CDR3 region has 15 residues. CDR3 loop: CASSEDEGGHNEQFF. As DNA, the CDR3 is TGTGCCAGCAGTGAAGATGAGGGGGGTCACAATGAGCAGTTCTTC.

V gene TRBV6-2 or TRBV6-3 combines with J gene TRBJ2-2; TRBD1 matches at 7 bases. Per germline, CDR1 MNHEY and CDR2 SVGEGT. The CDR3 spans 16 residues. The trim removed 5 bases at V and 5 bases at J, leaving 11 bases unmatched. CDR3 loop: CASSRPAGGRTGELFF. Here the CDR3 DNA reads TGTGCCAGCAGTCGACCCGCAGGGGGAAGGACCGGGGAGCTGTTTTTT.

The rearrangement joins TRBV30 to TRBJ1-6; D ambiguous. Between the trimmed V and J ends, which lost 4 bases and 6 bases, there was a span of 22 bases. The CDR3 is 17 residues long. Germline V CDR1 and CDR2: GTSNPN, SVGIG (reference sequence). This chain's CDR3 is CAWKRVRGLPVNSPLHF. The CDR3 DNA sequence: TGTGCCTGGAAGAGGGTCCGGGGTCTTCCTGTTAATTCACCCCTCCACTTT. Drawing the rest from reference TRBV30 and TRBJ1-6, the complete variable domain is SQTIHQWPATLVQPVGSPLSLECTVEGTSNPNLYWYRQAAGRGLQLLFYSVGIGQISSEVPQNLSASRPQDRQFILSSKKLLLSDSGFYLCAWKRVRGLPVNSPLHFGNGTRLTVT.

V is TRBV4-3 and J is TRBJ1-1; 8 bases are a match to TRBD1. V shed 0 bases and J 5 bases; nucleotides not matched to a gene: 5. The CDR3 is 15 residues long. The germline gives CDR1 LGHNA, CDR2 YSLEER. DNA for the CDR3: TGCGCCAGCAGCCAAGAAGGGACAGGTTGGACTGAAGCTTTCTTT. It translates to CASSQEGTGWTEAFF.

This chain connects TRBV6-5 to TRBJ2-2, with a possible D match to TRBD2 (5 bases). Germline-derived CDR1 and CDR2 are MNHEY and SVGAGI. The CDR3 loop spans 14 amino acids. Trimming removed 0 bases at V and 3 bases at J, with 5 bases between. CDR3 region: CASSYSGDTGELFF. The CDR3 nucleotides are TGTGCCAGCAGTTACTCCGGGGACACCGGGGAGCTGTTTTTT.

This sequence joins TRBV7-9 and TRBJ2-3; D is tentatively TRBD1 or TRBD2 (5 bases each). This CDR3 spans 15 amino acids. V was shortened by 5 bases and J by 0 bases, with 12 bases between the two germline ends. The germline CDR1 and CDR2 sequences are SEHNR and FQNEAQ (reference sequence). The CDR3 loop is CASSLGVESTDTQYF. The CDR3 region has the DNA TGTGCCAGCAGCCTGGGGGTAGAAAGCACAGATACGCAGTATTTT. Full variable domain (rest looked up from reference TRBV7-9 and TRBJ2-3): DTGVSQNPRHKITKRGQNVTFRCDPISEHNRLYWYRQTLGQGPEFLTYFQNEAQLEKSRLLSDRFSAERPKGSFSTLEIQRTEQGDSAMYLCASSLGVESTDTQYFGPGTRLTVL.

V and J are TRBV7-9 and TRBJ1-4; 7 positions match TRBD1. This CDR3 region has 15 residues. Looked up from germline, CDR1 is SEHNR and CDR2 is FQNEAQ (reference sequence). Germline trimming cut 5 bases from V and 4 bases from J; bases unmatched to any gene: 7. The CDR3 DNA reads TGTGCCAGCAGCCAGTGGACAGGCGATAATGAAAAACTGTTTTTT. It yields the protein CASSQWTGDNEKLFF.

The V and J genes are TRBV4-1 and TRBJ2-1; 8 bases agree with TRBD1. V shed 0 bases, J shed 4 bases, and the junction held 2 bases outside the gene matches. Germline V gene sequence: CDR1 MGHRA, CDR2 YSYEKL. The CDR3 consists of 15 residues. CDR3 nucleotides: TGCGCCAGCAGCCAAGAGGGACAGGCTTACAATGAGCAGTTCTTC. Amino acids: CASSQEGQAYNEQFF.

CDR3 sequence reads: CAWTDSLTEAFF. CDR3 DNA: TGTGCCTGGACAGACAGCCTCACTGAAGCTTTCTTT. This rearrangement joins TRBV30 to TRBJ1-1, with a weak D call TRBD1 (5 bases). CDR3 length: 12 amino acids. Germline V gene sequence: CDR1 GTSNPN, CDR2 SVGIG (reference sequence). With 4 bases removed from V and 4 bases from J, the gap between germline ends came to 10 bases.

The V gene is TRBV4-3, the J gene TRBJ2-2, with D tentatively TRBD1 (7 bases). CDR1 and CDR2 from the germline V gene are LGHNA and YSLEER. This CDR3 has 16 residues. Trimming took 0 bases from V and 5 from J, leaving 13 bases between them. CDR3 bases: TGCGCCAGCAGCCAAGATCCCAGGGGGGTGACCGGGGAGCTGTTTTTT. Protein product: CASSQDPRGVTGELFF.

V usage is TRBV27 and J usage is TRBJ2-1, with D maybe TRBD2 (5 bases). The CDR3 runs to 15 residues. V shed 5 bases and J shed 2 bases, with 13 bases lying between them. CDR1 is MNHEY, CDR2 SMNVEV, per germline (reference sequence). The CDR3 here is CASSARTGTYNEQFF. The CDR3 DNA reads as TGTGCCAGCAGTGCTAGGACGGGGACCTACAATGAGCAGTTCTTC.